The next 15 T cell receptor beta chains were all read from a single sample in a study of blood T cells in healthy people across ages. Using a J-beta primer mix together with a sample-barcoded 5' primer, a second PCR was run for about 6 to 11 cycles. MiXCR was run by TCRdb on the 5' RACE reads, yielding one entry per CDR3 protein. The repertoire holds about 800,000 distinct CDR3 sequences, with roughly 64% as singletons. Sequencing used blood. The receptor set was obtained from a man aged 25-40 years in good health.

J is TRBJ2-7 and V is TRBV7-2; 11 bases fit TRBD2. CDR1 and CDR2 from the germline V gene are SGHTA and FQGNSA. V was clipped by 5 bases and J by 2 bases; unmatched bases: 8. CDR3 length equals 16 residues. The CDR3 DNA sequence: TGTGCCAGCAGCCAGACTAGCGGGGCGGGGGCCTACGAGCAGTACTTC. Translated, it gives CASSQTSGAGAYEQYF.

This clonotype was observed a few times. This chain joins TRBV7-9 and TRBJ1-2; D call uncertain. The CDR3 extends over 14 amino acids. V lost 5 bases and J lost 4, with 14 bases in between. The germline gives CDR1 SEHNR, CDR2 FQNEAQ (reference sequence). CDR3 amino acids: CASSAVGEIYGYTF. In nucleotides, the CDR3 is TGTGCCAGCAGCGCCGTGGGAGAGATCTATGGCTACACCTTC. The entire variable domain, with the rest obtained from reference TRBV7-9 and TRBJ1-2, is as follows: DTGVSQNPRHKITKRGQNVTFRCDPISEHNRLYWYRQTLGQGPEFLTYFQNEAQLEKSRLLSDRFSAERPKGSFSTLEIQRTEQGDSAMYLCASSAVGEIYGYTFGSGTRLTVV.

This chain joins TRBV30 and TRBJ1-6; 10 bases agree with TRBD1. The CDR3 length is 12 residues. V trimming: 6 bases; J trimming: 9 bases; junction bases outside the gene matches: 2. Per the germline V gene, CDR1 is GTSNPN and CDR2 is SVGIG (reference sequence). DNA for the CDR3: TGTGCCTGCCGGGACAGGGGTTCACCCCTCCACTTT. Its protein is CACRDRGSPLHF.

J is TRBJ2-1 and V is TRBV4-1; D is unclear. The germline V gene has CDR1 MGHRA and CDR2 YSYEKL. V was clipped by 0 bases and J by 9 bases, with 21 bases between them. The CDR3 runs 17 residues. The CDR3 here is CASSQDPAQFYSGEQFF. As DNA, the CDR3 is TGCGCCAGCAGCCAAGATCCGGCTCAGTTTTATTCGGGTGAGCAGTTCTTC.

The CDR3 DNA reads TGTGCCAGCAGTGGATACATGGGACAGGGCTACGAGCAGTACTTC. This codes for CASSGYMGQGYEQYF. The V and J genes are TRBV28 and TRBJ2-4; 9 positions agree with TRBD1. TRBJ2-7 explains the end of the DNA better; the J call may be wrong. The CDR3 loop spans 15 amino acids. CDR1 is MDHEN, CDR2 SYDVKM, per germline.

The V and J genes are TRBV30 and TRBJ1-4; weak D call: TRBD1 (6 bases). Germline V lookup: CDR1 GTSNPN, CDR2 SVGIG (reference sequence). Trimming cost V 5 bases and J 1 base, with 11 bases left between them. CDR3 length: 14 amino acids. The DNA of the CDR3 is TGTGCCTGGGACCTGACAGGAACTAATGAAAAACTGTTTTTT. It translates to CAWDLTGTNEKLFF.

This clonotype came up a few times. This chain connects TRBV12-5 to TRBJ2-1; TRBD2 matches 7 bases. The CDR3 spans 14 residues. V lost 6 bases and J lost 4; bases outside the gene matches: 6. Germline CDR1 and CDR2: LGHNT and FRNRAP. CDR3 sequence reads: CASGRGGAYNEQFF. The DNA of the CDR3 is TGTGCTAGTGGCCGGGGAGGGGCGTACAATGAGCAGTTCTTC.

This chain joins TRBV9 and TRBJ2-1; D may be TRBD1 or TRBD2 (6 bases each). The V end lost 3 bases, the J end lost 6 bases, and 16 bases lay between the germline ends. Germline V gives CDR1 SGDLS, CDR2 YYNGEE. This CDR3 has 15 amino acids. The CDR3 is CASSAEGRGANEQFF. CDR3 nucleotide sequence: TGTGCCAGCAGCGCCGAGGGAAGGGGGGCCAATGAGCAGTTCTTC.

J is TRBJ1-4 and V is TRBV20-1, with 10 positions matching TRBD1. Germline CDR1 DFQATT, CDR2 SNEGSKA (reference sequence). The CDR3 is 15 amino acids. Trimming cost V 6 bases and J 5 bases; bases outside gene matches: 9. The CDR3 here is CSATTGGSKNEKLFF. The CDR3 DNA reads as TGCAGTGCAACGACAGGGGGCAGCAAGAATGAAAAACTGTTTTTT.

The chain is built from TRBV3-1 and TRBJ2-7; 9 bases are a match to TRBD2. The CDR3 is 16 residues long. V gave up 4 bases and J gave up 0 bases; unmatched junction bases: 7. From germline, CDR1 is LGHDT and CDR2 YNNKEL (reference sequence). CDR3: CASSPSSGVSSYEQYF. In DNA form, the CDR3 reads TGTGCCAGCAGCCCTTCTAGCGGGGTCAGCTCCTACGAGCAGTACTTC.

The chain is built from TRBV27 and TRBJ2-1; the match to TRBD2 covers 8 bases. J was trimmed by 5 bases and V by 6 bases; bases with no gene match: 6. Germline assignment: CDR1 MNHEY and CDR2 SMNVEV (reference sequence). The CDR3 loop spans 14 amino acids. As DNA, the CDR3 is TGTGCCAGCAGCCCGGGACTAGAACACAATGAGCAGTTCTTC. Amino acids: CASSPGLEHNEQFF.

A remark on this clonotype: The junction differs from germline at one of its ends, possibly a read error. CDR3 DNA: TGTGCCAGCAGTGAGGATTCCGGGACAGGGCGAAGCAATCGGCCCCAGCATTTT. Protein sequence: CASSEDSGTGRSNRPQHF. The genes are TRBV25-1 and TRBJ1-5, with 9 bases lining up with TRBD1. This CDR3 has 18 amino acids. CDR1 and CDR2 (germline): MGHDK, SYGVNS.

V gene TRBV11-2 combines with J gene TRBJ2-7; no firm D call. This CDR3 comprises 15 residues. The V end lost 0 bases, the J end lost 1 base, and 10 bases lay between the germline ends. Looked up from germline, CDR1 is SGHAT and CDR2 is FQNNGV. The CDR3 DNA sequence: TGTGCCAGCAGCTTAGATGGGTGGAATTCCTACGAGCAGTACTTC. This translates into CASSLDGWNSYEQYF.

The chain uses TRBV27 and TRBJ2-2, with 7 bases aligning to TRBD1. The CDR3 contains 17 residues. Germline lookup yields CDR1 MNHEY and CDR2 SMNVEV (reference sequence). V dropped 0 bases and J dropped 4; count of bases not matched to a gene: 8. The CDR3 DNA reads TGTGCCAGCAGTTTATCAAGACAGGGAGTTCTCACCGGGGAGCTGTTTTTT. Translated, it gives CASSLSRQGVLTGELFF.

CDR3 residues: CATKIDTDSNQPQHF. The DNA for the CDR3 is TGTGCCACCAAAATAGATACAGATAGCAATCAGCCCCAGCATTTT. V and J are TRBV24-1 and TRBJ1-5; D is undetermined. V dropped 8 bases and J dropped 0 bases, with 13 bases sitting between them. The CDR3 is made up of 15 amino acids. Germline V gene lookup returns CDR1 KGHDR and CDR2 SFDVKD.